The rows below give T cell receptor beta chains drawn from one sample of a study of shared clonotypes between healthy human individuals. The method was immunoSEQ multiplex PCR; TCRdb's version includes in-frame clones alone and lacks a portion of them. The sample carries fewer than 2.5 million clones, under 95% recorded once. Material for sequencing was naive CD4+ T cells from PBMCs. Every receptor here comes from a man younger than 35 in good health. Some clones in this sample may be carry-over from other donors' samples. Each CDR3 is given with its conserved first and last residue. The order of the fields is D gene, clone size, CDR3 length, J gene, V gene, CDR3 DNA, CDR3 protein. A D gene is named only where the DNA matches it firmly. Expanded clones get a size class; other rows say once, few or many, or leave the size out.

D gene: TRBD2; clone size: .; CDR3 length: 16; J gene: TRBJ2-3; V gene: TRBV14; CDR3 DNA: TGTGCCAGCAGCCGCGGACTAGCGGGCCGTACAGATACGCAGTATTTT; CDR3 protein: CASSRGLAGRTDTQYF
D gene: TRBD2; clone size: .; CDR3 length: 18; J gene: TRBJ2-1; V gene: TRBV7-9; CDR3 DNA: TGTGCCAGCAGCTTTTGGCCTAGCGGGAGCTCTAGGAACAATGAGCAGTTCTTC; CDR3 protein: CASSFWPSGSSRNNEQFF
D gene: TRBD1; clone size: .; CDR3 length: 15; J gene: TRBJ2-5; V gene: TRBV7-9; CDR3 DNA: TGTGCCAGCAGCCCCTGGACAGGGAACAGGGAGACCCAGTACTTC; CDR3 protein: CASSPWTGNRETQYF
D gene: .; clone size: .; CDR3 length: 17; J gene: TRBJ2-1; V gene: TRBV11-2; CDR3 DNA: TGTGCCAGCAGCTGGAGCGGTTTGGGGGAACAACGCAATGAGCAGTTCTTC; CDR3 protein: CASSWSGLGEQRNEQFF
D gene: .; clone size: once; CDR3 length: 14; J gene: TRBJ1-4; V gene: TRBV5-5; CDR3 DNA: TGTGCCAGCAGTCTTTGGGGCGCTAATGAAAAACTGTTTTTT; CDR3 protein: CASSLWGANEKLFF
D gene: .; clone size: .; CDR3 length: 13; J gene: TRBJ2-2; V gene: TRBV27; CDR3 DNA: TGTGCCAGCAGTTTCAAGAACACCGGGGAGCTGTTTTTT; CDR3 protein: CASSFKNTGELFF
D gene: .; clone size: .; CDR3 length: 16; J gene: TRBJ2-7; V gene: TRBV14; CDR3 DNA: TGTGCCAGCAGCCAAGGGGTTTTCCGGGGCTCCTACGAGCAGTACTTC; CDR3 protein: CASSQGVFRGSYEQYF
D gene: TRBD2; clone size: .; CDR3 length: 15; J gene: TRBJ2-1; V gene: TRBV4-2; CDR3 DNA: TGTGCCAGCAGCCAATCTAGCGGCGTCTACAATGAGCAGTTCTTC; CDR3 protein: CASSQSSGVYNEQFF
D gene: .; clone size: .; CDR3 length: 12; J gene: TRBJ2-2; V gene: TRBV18; CDR3 DNA: TGTGCCAGCTCACACGGGACCGGGGAGCTGTTTTTT; CDR3 protein: CASSHGTGELFF
D gene: TRBD1; clone size: .; CDR3 length: 14; J gene: TRBJ2-1; V gene: TRBV28; CDR3 DNA: TGTGCCAGCAAAGACTGGGACAGCTACAATGAGCAGTTCTTC; CDR3 protein: CASKDWDSYNEQFF
D gene: TRBD1; clone size: once; CDR3 length: 15; J gene: TRBJ2-7; V gene: TRBV5-4; CDR3 DNA: TGTGCCAGCAGCTGGTGGGACAGGGGCACCTACGAGCAGTACTTC; CDR3 protein: CASSWWDRGTYEQYF
D gene: .; clone size: few; CDR3 length: 12; J gene: TRBJ2-7; V gene: TRBV7-6; CDR3 DNA: TGTGCCAGCAGCTTAGCCAGGAACGAGCAGTACTTC; CDR3 protein: CASSLARNEQYF
D gene: .; clone size: .; CDR3 length: 14; J gene: TRBJ2-7; V gene: TRBV28; CDR3 DNA: TGTGCCAGCAGGAGTCAGGGAGGAACCTACGAGCAGTACTTC; CDR3 protein: CASRSQGGTYEQYF
D gene: TRBD2; clone size: .; CDR3 length: 16; J gene: TRBJ2-1; V gene: TRBV19; CDR3 DNA: TGTGCCAGTAGTATCACAACTAGCGGTTTAAACAATGAGCAGTTCTTC; CDR3 protein: CASSITTSGLNNEQFF
D gene: TRBD1; clone size: .; CDR3 length: 13; J gene: TRBJ1-1; V gene: TRBV10-3; CDR3 DNA: TGTGCCACCAGGGACAGGGTGAACACTGAAGCTTTCTTT; CDR3 protein: CATRDRVNTEAFF
D gene: .; clone size: once; CDR3 length: 15; J gene: TRBJ1-2; V gene: TRBV9; CDR3 DNA: TGTGCCAGCAGCGTAGGGGCGGGCGGGGGCTATGGCTACACCTTC; CDR3 protein: CASSVGAGGGYGYTF
D gene: TRBD2; clone size: .; CDR3 length: 15; J gene: TRBJ2-1; V gene: TRBV7-8; CDR3 DNA: TGTGCCAGCAGTCTTGGCGGGAGGGCCCCGAGGGAGCAGTTCTTC; CDR3 protein: CASSLGGRAPREQFF
D gene: TRBD2; clone size: few; CDR3 length: 16; J gene: TRBJ2-1; V gene: TRBV4-1; CDR3 DNA: TGCGCCAGCAGCCAAGATCAGACTAGCGGGAGGACCGGACAGTTCTTC; CDR3 protein: CASSQDQTSGRTGQFF
D gene: .; clone size: .; CDR3 length: 15; J gene: TRBJ2-7; V gene: TRBV29-1; CDR3 DNA: TGCAGCGTTGCCTTTTACAGGGTAAGGTCCTACGAGCAGTACTTC; CDR3 protein: CSVAFYRVRSYEQYF
D gene: TRBD1; clone size: once; CDR3 length: 12; J gene: TRBJ1-1; V gene: TRBV6-6; CDR3 DNA: TGTGCCAGCAGTTCGGAGACAGGGAAAGCTTTCTTT; CDR3 protein: CASSSETGKAFF
D gene: TRBD1; clone size: .; CDR3 length: 14; J gene: TRBJ2-1; V gene: TRBV7-3; CDR3 DNA: TGTGCCAGCAGCCCCGGACAGGGGCTGAATGAGCAGTTCTTC; CDR3 protein: CASSPGQGLNEQFF
D gene: .; clone size: .; CDR3 length: 14; J gene: TRBJ2-5; V gene: TRBV10-1; CDR3 DNA: TGCGCCAGCAGTGAGTCAAGGGCCCAGGAGACCCAGTACTTC; CDR3 protein: CASSESRAQETQYF
D gene: TRBD2; clone size: once; CDR3 length: 14; J gene: TRBJ2-5; V gene: TRBV9; CDR3 DNA: TGTGCCAGCAGCGTAGGACTAGCGGAAGAGACCCAGTACTTC; CDR3 protein: CASSVGLAEETQYF
D gene: .; clone size: .; CDR3 length: 13; J gene: TRBJ2-7; V gene: TRBV7-2; CDR3 DNA: TGTGCCAGCAGCTTTCCATGGAGTTCCGAGCAGTACTTC; CDR3 protein: CASSFPWSSEQYF
D gene: TRBD2; clone size: .; CDR3 length: 15; J gene: TRBJ2-5; V gene: TRBV28; CDR3 DNA: TGTGCCAGCAGTTCGACCGGGACTACGGGGGAGACCCAGTACTTC; CDR3 protein: CASSSTGTTGETQYF
D gene: TRBD1; clone size: .; CDR3 length: 19; J gene: TRBJ1-3; V gene: TRBV4-2; CDR3 DNA: TGTGCCAGCAGCCAACGACAGGGGCCTACCTTGAGCTCTGGAAACACCATATATTTT; CDR3 protein: CASSQRQGPTLSSGNTIYF